These T cell receptor beta chains were read from a single sample in a study of vaccination effects on CD4 cells after COVID-19. Their antigens are not known. Measured with immunoSEQ multiplex PCR; TCRdb has only the in-frame clones, and not every one. The profile shows some 69,000 clones, 65% to 75% of them singletons. The specimen comprised CD4+ T cells from PBMCs cultured with HCoV-NL63 spike peptides, sampled before COVID-19 vaccination. These receptors originate from a human donor who received a COVID-19 vaccine. Each CDR3 is given with its conserved first and last residue. Each record gives: clone size, J gene, V gene, D gene, CDR3 protein, CDR3 DNA. D genes are given only for firm matches. The size of a clone is reported for some rows only, either as once, few or many, or as a class for expanded clones.

-	TRBJ2-3	TRBV24-1	TRBD1	CATSDIGTGLRTDTQYF	TGTGCCACCAGTGATATTGGGACAGGGTTGAGGACAGATACGCAGTATTTT
-	TRBJ2-2	TRBV7-3	-	CASSLKGELFF	TGTGCCAGCAGCTTAAAAGGGGAGCTGTTTTTT
-	TRBJ1-5	TRBV19	TRBD1	CASSTYGTATNQPQHF	TGTGCCAGTAGTACCTACGGGACAGCTACGAATCAGCCCCAGCATTTT
-	TRBJ1-1	TRBV7-3	-	CASSLMRNTEAFF	TGTGCCAGCAGCTTAATGAGGAACACTGAAGCTTTCTTT
-	TRBJ2-2	TRBV7-3	-	CASSSGLYTGELFF	TGTGCCAGCAGCTCCGGGCTATACACCGGGGAGCTGTTTTTT
few	TRBJ1-1	TRBV15	-	CATSRGDGTEAFF	TGTGCCACCAGCAGAGGGGACGGCACTGAAGCTTTCTTT
-	TRBJ1-4	TRBV4-1	-	CASSQGGQGNEKLFF	TGCGCCAGCAGCCAGGGGGGGCAAGGTAATGAAAAACTGTTTTTT
-	TRBJ1-1	TRBV18	-	CASSAYREENTEAFF	TGTGCCAGCTCAGCGTACAGGGAGGAGAACACTGAAGCTTTCTTT
-	TRBJ2-3	TRBV9	-	CASSPHFSPWDTQYF	TGTGCCAGCAGCCCTCACTTTAGCCCATGGGATACGCAGTATTTT
-	TRBJ2-3	TRBV9	TRBD1	CASSMGQGEGADTQYF	TGTGCCAGCAGCATGGGACAGGGAGAGGGGGCAGATACGCAGTATTTT
few	TRBJ1-1	TRBV5-4	-	CASSPVPGRGETEAFF	TGTGCCAGCAGCCCAGTCCCGGGGCGGGGGGAAACTGAAGCTTTCTTT
-	TRBJ1-1	TRBV6-5	TRBD1	CASRGTGGNTEAFF	TGTGCCAGCAGAGGTACAGGGGGGAACACTGAAGCTTTCTTT
-	TRBJ2-2	TRBV5-1	-	CASSLTVNGELFF	TGCGCCAGCAGCTTAACGGTGAACGGGGAGCTGTTTTTT
-	TRBJ2-1	TRBV3-1/TRBV3-2	-	CASSRPYPGNEQFF	TGTGCCAGCAGCCGACCTTACCCAGGGAATGAGCAGTTCTTC
once	TRBJ2-2	TRBV19	-	CASSIVQVTGELFF	TGTGCCAGTAGTATAGTCCAGGTCACCGGGGAGCTGTTTTTT
-	TRBJ1-3	TRBV18	-	CASSPTPRQETGNTIYF	TGTGCCAGCTCCCCCACCCCGAGACAGGAGACTGGAAACACCATATATTTT
-	TRBJ2-1	TRBV19	TRBD1	CASSTIGTGNNEQFF	TGTGCCAGTAGTACAATTGGGACAGGGAACAATGAGCAGTTCTTC
-	TRBJ1-2	TRBV19	TRBD1	CATQGQGRMNGYTF	TGTGCCACACAAGGACAGGGAAGGATGAATGGCTACACCTTC
once	TRBJ1-2	TRBV29-1	TRBD1	CSVFGTDRGYTF	TGCAGCGTGTTCGGGACAGATCGGGGCTACACCTTC
-	TRBJ1-1	TRBV30	-	CAWSTRGAAAFF	TGTGCCTGGAGCACCCGGGGGGCGGCGGCTTTCTTT
-	TRBJ2-5	TRBV6-6	TRBD2	CASSGLAGKGETQYF	TGTGCCAGCAGTGGACTAGCGGGGAAGGGGGAGACCCAGTACTTC
-	TRBJ1-1	TRBV7-2	-	CASSGRAEAFF	TGTGCCAGCAGCGGGCGAGCTGAAGCTTTCTTT
-	TRBJ1-1	TRBV27	-	CASSSLGTGGTEAFF	TGTGCCAGCAGTTCCCTGGGGACCGGGGGCACTGAAGCTTTCTTT
-	TRBJ1-4	TRBV7-9	-	CASRPNSALRGEKLFF	TGTGCCAGCAGGCCCAATTCGGCCCTCAGGGGTGAAAAACTGTTTTTT
-	TRBJ2-3	TRBV30	TRBD1	CAWSNGQGGDTQYF	TGTGCCTGGAGCAATGGACAGGGGGGAGATACGCAGTATTTT
-	TRBJ2-5	TRBV18	-	CASSDSLQETQYF	TGTGCCAGCTCTGACAGCCTCCAAGAGACCCAGTACTTC
once	TRBJ2-3	TRBV7-2	-	CASSPRTASSTDTQYF	TGTGCCAGCAGCCCAAGAACAGCTTCTAGCACAGATACGCAGTATTTT
-	TRBJ2-2	TRBV7-9	-	CASSLGRAGNTGELFF	TGTGCCAGCAGCTTAGGCAGGGCGGGCAACACCGGGGAGCTGTTTTTT
-	TRBJ1-6	TRBV24-1	-	CATSDRQDSPLHF	TGTGCCACCAGTGACCGACAGGATTCACCCCTCCACTTT
once	TRBJ1-1	TRBV5-1	-	CASSSEDRLYNEAFF	TGCGCCAGCAGCTCAGAAGACAGACTCTATAATGAAGCTTTCTTT
-	TRBJ1-5	TRBV6-2/TRBV6-3	-	CASSQGRTQHF	TGTGCCAGCAGCCAGGGTCGAACCCAGCATTTT
-	TRBJ1-4	TRBV18	-	CASSPRGISYEKLFF	TGTGCCAGCTCACCTAGGGGGATTTCGTATGAAAAACTGTTTTTT
once	TRBJ2-1	TRBV4-2	-	CASSQDDNWGNEQFF	TGTGCCAGCAGCCAAGATGACAACTGGGGCAATGAGCAGTTCTTC
-	TRBJ1-1	TRBV24-1	-	CATSDTREGNTEAFF	TGTGCCACCAGTGACACCAGGGAGGGGAACACTGAAGCTTTCTTT
-	TRBJ2-3	TRBV2	TRBD2	CASSEWTSGGEDTQYF	TGTGCCAGCAGTGAATGGACTAGCGGGGGGGAAGATACGCAGTATTTT
-	TRBJ1-5	TRBV11-2	TRBD1	CASSRTGTGHQPQHF	TGTGCCAGCAGCCGAACCGGGACAGGACATCAGCCCCAGCATTTT
-	TRBJ2-1	TRBV3-1/TRBV3-2	TRBD2	CASSQEWLAGGPLEQFF	TGTGCCAGCAGCCAAGAATGGCTAGCGGGGGGGCCTCTTGAGCAGTTCTTC
-	TRBJ1-1	TRBV28	-	CASSLYDGGNTEAFF	TGTGCCAGCAGTTTATACGACGGTGGGAACACTGAAGCTTTCTTT
-	TRBJ2-3	TRBV19	-	CASSIGDSDTPSTDTQYF	TGTGCCAGTAGTATAGGGGATTCGGACACCCCTAGCACAGATACGCAGTATTTT
once	TRBJ1-6	TRBV6-5	-	CASSSRVEGNSPLHF	TGTGCCAGCAGTTCCCGCGTGGAGGGGAATTCACCCCTCCACTTT